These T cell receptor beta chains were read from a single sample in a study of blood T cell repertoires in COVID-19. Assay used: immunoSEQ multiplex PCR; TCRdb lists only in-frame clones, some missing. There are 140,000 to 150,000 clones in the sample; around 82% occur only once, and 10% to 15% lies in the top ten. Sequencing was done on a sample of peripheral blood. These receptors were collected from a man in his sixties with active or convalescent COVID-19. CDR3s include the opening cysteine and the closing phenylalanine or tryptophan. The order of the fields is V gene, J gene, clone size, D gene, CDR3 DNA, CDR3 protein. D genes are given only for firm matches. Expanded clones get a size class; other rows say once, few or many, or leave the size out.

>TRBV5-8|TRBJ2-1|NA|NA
TGTGCCAGCAGCTTGGGACGGGGATACAATGAGCAGTTCTTC
CASSLGRGYNEQFF
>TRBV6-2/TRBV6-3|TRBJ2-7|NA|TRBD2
TGTGCCAGCAGTCGACTAGCCTTTTCCTACGAGCAGTACTTC
CASSRLAFSYEQYF
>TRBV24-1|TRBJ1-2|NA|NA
TGTGCCACCAGTGATTTCACCCGCAGCTATGGCTACACCTTC
CATSDFTRSYGYTF
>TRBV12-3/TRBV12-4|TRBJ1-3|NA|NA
TGTGCCAGCAGTTTGTTGGAGGGTAGATATTTT
CASSLLEGRYF
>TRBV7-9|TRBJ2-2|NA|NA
TGTGCCAGCAGCCAAAAAAACACCGGGGAGCTGTTTTTT
CASSQKNTGELFF
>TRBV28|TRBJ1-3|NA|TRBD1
TGTGCCAGCAGCCCCCCGGGACAGGGCTCTGGAAACACCATATATTTT
CASSPPGQGSGNTIYF
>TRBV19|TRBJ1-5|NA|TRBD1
TGTGCCAGTTCCGGGACAGGGGTAAAGTCCCAGCATTTT
CASSGTGVKSQHF
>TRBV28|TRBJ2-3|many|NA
TGTGCCAGCAGTTCCATCGACCTCGGGATGCAGTATTTT
CASSSIDLGMQYF
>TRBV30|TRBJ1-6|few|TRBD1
TGTGCCTGGACCCTGGGACAGGGTGGATCACCCCTCCACTTT
CAWTLGQGGSPLHF
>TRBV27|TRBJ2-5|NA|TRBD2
TGTGCCAGCAGTGCAGACCTGGGGAGGGCCCAGTACTTC
CASSADLGRAQYF
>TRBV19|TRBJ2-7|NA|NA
TGTGCCAGTAGTATAAGGGATGTAGCGAGCGAGCAGTACTTC
CASSIRDVASEQYF
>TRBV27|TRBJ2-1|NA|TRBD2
TGTGCCAGCAGTTTCGGACTAGCGGAGGGCGATGAGCAGTTCTTC
CASSFGLAEGDEQFF
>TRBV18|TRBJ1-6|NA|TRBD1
TGTGCCAGCTCACCCGGGACAGGCAATAATTCACCCCTCCACTTT
CASSPGTGNNSPLHF
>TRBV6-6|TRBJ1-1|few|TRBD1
TGTGCCAGCAAAAATCCGGGACAGGGGAACACTGAAGCTTTCTTT
CASKNPGQGNTEAFF